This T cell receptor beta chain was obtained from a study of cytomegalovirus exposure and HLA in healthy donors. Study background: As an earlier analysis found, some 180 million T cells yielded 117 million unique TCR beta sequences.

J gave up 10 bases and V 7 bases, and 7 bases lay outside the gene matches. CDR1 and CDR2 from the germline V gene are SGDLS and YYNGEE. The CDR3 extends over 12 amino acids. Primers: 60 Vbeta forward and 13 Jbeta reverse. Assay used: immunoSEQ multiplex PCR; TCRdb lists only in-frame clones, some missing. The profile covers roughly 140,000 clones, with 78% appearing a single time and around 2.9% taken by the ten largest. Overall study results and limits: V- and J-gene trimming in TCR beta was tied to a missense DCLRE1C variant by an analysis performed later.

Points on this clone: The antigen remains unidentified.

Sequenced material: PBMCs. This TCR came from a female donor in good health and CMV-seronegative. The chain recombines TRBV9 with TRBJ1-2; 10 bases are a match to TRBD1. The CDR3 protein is CASGDRGRSYTF. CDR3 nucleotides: TGTGCCAGCGGAGACAGGGGGCGTTCCTACACCTTC.